A single sample gave rise to the 32 T cell receptor beta chains below, sequenced in a study of shared clonotypes between healthy human individuals. Only in-frame clones appear in the TCRdb table, and some are missing; sequencing was by immunoSEQ multiplex PCR. The sample shows hundreds of thousands of clones, 97% of them seen only once. Material for sequencing was naive CD4+ T cells sorted from blood. Specified subset: CD45RA+ positively selected. These receptors all stem from a woman in her twenties or thirties in good health.

The chain carries TRBV29-1 and TRBJ2-3, with 11 nucleotides matching TRBD2. CDR3 size: 11 residues. Trimming took 6 bases from V and 11 from J; bases not matched to a gene: 4. CDR1 and CDR2 (germline): SQVTM, ANQGSEA. CDR3 loop: CSVPGTSGQYF. The CDR3 DNA is TGCAGCGTCCCAGGGACTAGCGGGCAGTATTTT.

This chain uses TRBV6-5 with TRBJ2-7; no clear D gene. The CDR3 has 11 residues. The ends were cut back, 6 bases at V and 3 bases at J, with 6 bases in the middle. Looked up from germline, CDR1 is MNHEY and CDR2 is SVGAGI. CDR3 amino acids: CASSNVYEQYF. CDR3 DNA sequence: TGTGCCAGCAGCAATGTCTACGAGCAGTACTTC.

The V and J genes are TRBV5-1 and TRBJ2-2; D gene unclear. V lost 4 bases to trimming and J lost 3 bases, with 7 bases between them. Germline V gene data show CDR1 as SGHRS and CDR2 as YFSETQ. This CDR3 has 13 amino acids. CDR3 region: CASSPSDTGELFF. Written as DNA, the CDR3 is TGCGCCAGCAGCCCGTCTGACACCGGGGAGCTGTTTTTT.

The CDR3 loop reads CASSPQQGPSYEQYF. The CDR3 nucleotides read TGTGCCAGCAGCCCCCAACAGGGACCCTCCTACGAGCAGTACTTC. The chain links TRBV7-2 to TRBJ2-5; D possibly corresponds to TRBD1 (6 bases). TRBJ2-7 explains the end of the DNA better; the J call may be wrong. CDR1 is SGHTA and CDR2 is FQGNSA in the germline V gene. The CDR3 spans 15 residues.

The table lists this clone with a count of one. The chain links TRBV28 to TRBJ1-3; no clear D gene. Germline V gives CDR1 MDHEN, CDR2 SYDVKM. There are 12 residues in the CDR3. Deletions cut 3 bases from V and 3 bases from J, with 3 bases between. The DNA for the CDR3 is TGTGCCAGCAGTTTGTATGGAAACACCATATATTTT. Protein product: CASSLYGNTIYF.

The chain has TRBV6-1 and TRBJ2-7, with 10 bases lining up with TRBD1. V trimming: 2 bases; J trimming: 4 bases; junction bases outside the gene matches: 11. Germline loops: CDR1 MNHNS, CDR2 SASEGT. CDR3 length: 17 residues. DNA for the CDR3: TGTGCCAGCAGTGAAAACCCGAGGGACAGGGGTATGTACGAGCAGTACTTC. Residues: CASSENPRDRGMYEQYF.

The gene calls are TRBV19 and TRBJ2-2; possibly TRBD2 for D (6 bases). V gave up 7 bases and J gave up 3 bases, with 15 bases separating them. Germline V gene data show CDR1 as LNHDA and CDR2 as SQIVND (reference sequence). This CDR3 is 15 amino acids long. The CDR3 nucleotides read TGTGCCAGTAATCGCGGGATTGATCACACCGGGGAGCTGTTTTTT. Translated, it gives CASNRGIDHTGELFF.

This sequence joins TRBV5-4 and TRBJ2-7; TRBD2 agrees at 10 bases. This CDR3 is 18 amino acids long. The J segment lost 2 bases and the V segment lost 4 bases, leaving 15 bases of the junction unmatched. Germline assignment: CDR1 SGHNT and CDR2 YYREEE (reference sequence). The CDR3 region has the DNA TGTGCCAGCAGCCTGGATCCACCCGGACTAGCGGACCCCTACGAGCAGTACTTC. The encoded protein is CASSLDPPGLADPYEQYF.

V and J are TRBV5-4 and TRBJ2-1; either TRBD1 or TRBD2 may fit D (6 bases each). The V and J ends lost 0 bases and 7 bases respectively, with 17 bases between them. In germline, CDR1 is SGHNT, CDR2 YYREEE (reference sequence). This CDR3 spans 16 amino acids. The CDR3 loop reads CASSLVPEGGANEQFF. CDR3 coding DNA: TGTGCCAGCAGCTTGGTTCCGGAGGGGGGCGCGAATGAGCAGTTCTTC.

This chain links TRBV11-3 with TRBJ2-1, with 9 bases lining up with TRBD2. This CDR3 spans 13 amino acids. V trimming: 8 bases; J trimming: 8 bases; junction bases outside the gene matches: 7. The germline gives CDR1 SGHNT, CDR2 YENEEA. CDR3 residues: CASHRVAGDEQFF. The CDR3 DNA follows: TGTGCCAGCCATCGCGTAGCGGGAGATGAGCAGTTCTTC.

This clone has a handful of counts. J is TRBJ1-2 and V is TRBV10-3; D is unclear. Germline-derived CDR1 and CDR2 are ENHRY and SYGVKD. Trimming removed 6 bases at V and 3 bases at J, with 11 bases between. The CDR3 has 13 residues. DNA of the CDR3: TGTGCCATCAGCACCGCCGGGGACTATGGCTACACCTTC. Encoded protein: CAISTAGDYGYTF.

Here the CDR3 reads CASSYPAPGLTYEQYF. The CDR3 nucleotides read TGTGCCAGCAGTTACCCCGCGCCGGGGCTAACCTACGAGCAGTACTTC. This chain links TRBV28 with TRBJ2-5, with D perhaps matching TRBD1 or TRBD2 (5 bases each). Judging by the DNA end, TRBJ2-7 fits better; the J call may be wrong. Germline values: CDR1 MDHEN, CDR2 SYDVKM. The CDR3 runs to 16 residues.

The chain couples TRBV4-1 to TRBJ2-7; D unresolved. This CDR3 comprises 13 residues. V dropped 4 bases and J dropped 6 bases, with 13 bases sitting between them. The V gene's germline CDR1 is MGHRA and CDR2 YSYEKL. CDR3 DNA sequence: TGCGCCAGCAGCCTCTTCGTGTCGGGCGAGCAGTACTTC. It yields the protein CASSLFVSGEQYF.

The chain links TRBV28 to TRBJ2-1; D possibly matches TRBD1 or TRBD2 (5 bases each). In germline, CDR1 is MDHEN, CDR2 SYDVKM. The CDR3 runs 13 residues. Trimming cost V 6 bases and J 9 bases, with 15 bases left between them. In nucleotides, the CDR3 is TGTGCCAGCAGCCCGGGGCTAGCTGGTGAGCAGTTCTTC. Its protein product is CASSPGLAGEQFF. Full variable domain (outside the CDR3, taken from reference TRBV28 and TRBJ2-1): DVKVTQSSRYLVKRTGEKVFLECVQDMDHENMFWYRQDPGLGLRLIYFSYDVKMKEKGDIPEGYSVSREKKERFSLILESASTNQTSMYLCASSPGLAGEQFFGPGTRLTVL.

The V gene is TRBV7-6, the J gene TRBJ2-5; TRBD1 is a possible D gene (5 bases). The CDR3 covers 17 residues. V was pared by 0 bases and J by 4 bases, with 18 bases between. Germline CDR1 reads SGHVS; CDR2 reads FNYEAQ. The CDR3 loop is CASSLAASRVLAETQYF. The CDR3 DNA is TGTGCCAGCAGCTTAGCCGCTTCCAGGGTCCTCGCAGAGACCCAGTACTTC.

This rearrangement joins TRBV5-5 to TRBJ1-1, with unresolved D. The CDR3 has 14 residues. V dropped 0 bases and J dropped 4 bases, with 10 bases sitting between them. Germline V CDR1 and CDR2: SGHKS, YYEKEE (reference sequence). The CDR3 DNA sequence: TGTGCCAGCAGCTTGGGAGCAGGACTCACTGAAGCTTTCTTT. It encodes CASSLGAGLTEAFF. The full variable domain, completed using reference TRBV5-5 and TRBJ1-1, is DAGVTQSPTHLIKTRGQQVTLRCSPISGHKSVSWYQQVLGQGPQFIFQYYEKEERGRGNFPDRFSARQFPNYSSELNVNALLLGDSALYLCASSLGAGLTEAFFGQGTRLTVV.

This chain uses TRBV28 with TRBJ2-4, with 8 bases lining up with TRBD2. V was clipped by 7 bases and J by 8 bases; unmatched bases: 7. This CDR3 has 13 residues. Germline V lookup: CDR1 MDHEN, CDR2 SYDVKM. The CDR3 DNA sequence: TGTGCCAGCACCCTTAGCGGGAAGGACATTCAGTACTTC. Residues: CASTLSGKDIQYF.

The chain employs TRBV5-4 and TRBJ2-1, with TRBD2 matching 11 bases. Germline CDR1 and CDR2: SGHNT and YYREEE (reference sequence). This CDR3 has 16 residues. V was pared by 0 bases and J by 3 bases, with 2 bases of the junction left unmatched. CDR3 nucleotides: TGTGCCAGCAGCTTGGGTGGGACTAGCGGCTACAATGAGCAGTTCTTC. This codes for CASSLGGTSGYNEQFF.

The rearrangement links TRBV7-8 to TRBJ2-1; 13 nucleotides agree with TRBD2. Looked up from germline, CDR1 is SGHVS and CDR2 is FQNEAQ. V lost 8 bases and J lost 3; bases outside the gene matches: 1. The CDR3 is 14 amino acids. CDR3 coding DNA: TGTGCCAGCGGGACTAGCGGGAACTACAATGAGCAGTTCTTC. Amino acids: CASGTSGNYNEQFF.

V is TRBV6-1 and J is TRBJ2-7, with TRBD1 matching over 7 bases. This CDR3 is built from 15 residues. Germline values: CDR1 MNHNS, CDR2 SASEGT. Unmatched junction bases numbered 5, after V lost 1 base and J lost 2 bases. CDR3 sequence reads: CASSEVTGPTYEQYF. Here the CDR3 DNA reads TGTGCCAGCAGTGAAGTGACAGGGCCAACCTACGAGCAGTACTTC.

This clone was seen a handful of times. V usage is TRBV7-9 and J usage is TRBJ1-1; D remains unclear. The CDR3 covers 13 residues. The germline gives CDR1 SEHNR, CDR2 FQNEAQ (reference sequence). V lost 2 bases and J lost 7, with 11 bases in between. CDR3 amino acids: CASSLLPGIEAFF. The CDR3 DNA is TGTGCCAGCAGCTTACTTCCAGGTATTGAAGCTTTCTTT. The entire variable domain, with the rest obtained from reference TRBV7-9 and TRBJ1-1, is as follows: DTGVSQNPRHKITKRGQNVTFRCDPISEHNRLYWYRQTLGQGPEFLTYFQNEAQLEKSRLLSDRFSAERPKGSFSTLEIQRTEQGDSAMYLCASSLLPGIEAFFGQGTRLTVV.

This clone was detected only once. The V gene is TRBV10-3, the J gene TRBJ2-7, with 9 nucleotides matching TRBD2. V shed 2 bases and J 7 bases; nucleotides not matched to a gene: 6. The CDR3 has 14 amino acids. CDR1 is ENHRY and CDR2 is SYGVKD in the germline V gene. The CDR3 nucleotides read TGTGCCATCAGTGAGGTAGCGGGAGTATCGGAGCAGTACTTC. Its protein is CAISEVAGVSEQYF.

V usage is TRBV2 and J usage is TRBJ1-1; 9 bases are shared with TRBD1. Germline trimming cut 0 bases from V and 5 bases from J; bases unmatched to any gene: 7. The CDR3 extends over 16 amino acids. From germline, CDR1 is SNHLY and CDR2 FYNNEI. Here the CDR3 reads CASSEAWGQGRTEAFF. CDR3 bases: TGTGCCAGCAGTGAAGCTTGGGGACAGGGAAGAACTGAAGCTTTCTTT.

The gene calls are TRBV11-2 and TRBJ2-2, with 11 bases that match TRBD2. The CDR3 is 16 residues long. CDR1 is SGHAT, CDR2 FQNNGV, per germline. Germline trimming cut 5 bases from V and 5 bases from J; bases unmatched to any gene: 7. CDR3 region: CASSETSGRRTGELFF. CDR3 coding DNA: TGTGCCAGCAGCGAAACTAGCGGGAGACGGACCGGGGAGCTGTTTTTT.

As to this clone: Other nucleotide sequences in the sample specify the same CDR3. The chain employs TRBV30 and TRBJ2-7; D is unresolved. With 1 base removed from V and 3 bases from J, the gap between germline ends came to 4 bases. Per germline, CDR1 GTSNPN and CDR2 SVGIG (reference sequence). This CDR3 is 11 amino acids long. The CDR3 DNA sequence: TGTGCCTGGAGTGGGGGCTACGAGCAGTACTTC. Its protein is CAWSGGYEQYF.

The V and J genes are TRBV5-1 and TRBJ2-2, with 9 bases fitting TRBD1. The CDR3 extends over 14 amino acids. Germline-derived CDR1 and CDR2 are SGHRS and YFSETQ. J lost 4 bases, V lost 7 bases, and 5 bases had no gene match. CDR3 DNA: TGCGCCAGCTTACAGGGGGCAAGCACCGGGGAGCTGTTTTTT. Translation: CASLQGASTGELFF.

The rearrangement links TRBV6-4 to TRBJ2-6; either TRBD1 or TRBD2 may fit D (5 bases each). V was clipped by 8 bases and J by 0 bases, with 17 bases between them. Looked up from germline, CDR1 is MRHNA and CDR2 is SNTAGT. This CDR3 spans 17 amino acids. The CDR3 sequence: CASSRDPRTSGANVLTF. The CDR3 DNA follows: TGTGCCAGCTCCCGGGACCCCCGAACCTCTGGGGCCAACGTCCTGACTTTC.

J is TRBJ2-5 and V is TRBV28, with 11 positions matching TRBD2. TRBJ2-7 explains the end of the DNA better; the J call may be wrong. From germline, CDR1 is MDHEN and CDR2 SYDVKM. There are 16 residues in the CDR3. For the CDR3, the DNA is TGTGCCAGCAGCAGCGCCGGGACTAGCGGAAACTACGAGCAGTACTTC. Translating it yields CASSSAGTSGNYEQYF.

Notes on this clone: The same CDR3 is also encoded by other DNA sequences in this sample. The chain joins TRBV28 to TRBJ2-7; 13 positions agree with TRBD2. Germline V lookup: CDR1 MDHEN, CDR2 SYDVKM. CDR3 length: 16 residues. V was clipped by 2 bases and J by 3 bases; unmatched bases: 4. CDR3 DNA: TGTGCCAGCAGTTTAGGAGGGACTAGCGGGGACTACGAGCAGTACTTC. It encodes CASSLGGTSGDYEQYF.

This chain joins TRBV7-9 and TRBJ1-2; no firm D call. The CDR3 covers 11 residues. Between the trimmed V and J ends, which lost 7 bases and 6 bases, there was a span of 9 bases. The germline V gene encodes CDR1 SEHNR and CDR2 FQNEAQ (reference sequence). CDR3 in DNA: TGTGCCAGCACGCATTCCGATGGCTACACCTTC. Translation: CASTHSDGYTF. Based on the CDR3 plus reference TRBV7-9 and TRBJ1-2, the full variable domain is DTGVSQNPRHKITKRGQNVTFRCDPISEHNRLYWYRQTLGQGPEFLTYFQNEAQLEKSRLLSDRFSAERPKGSFSTLEIQRTEQGDSAMYLCASTHSDGYTFGSGTRLTVV.

In DNA, the CDR3 is TGTGCCAGCAGCCTGCTCACGGGAGGGTCCCGCGAGCAGTACTTC. It specifies CASSLLTGGSREQYF. The chain carries TRBV28 and TRBJ2-7, with TRBD2 matching 8 bases. The CDR3 is 15 amino acids. Germline CDR1 is MDHEN and CDR2 is SYDVKM. The J segment lost 6 bases and the V segment lost 6 bases, leaving 13 bases of the junction unmatched.

This chain uses TRBV5-4 with TRBJ2-5; 9 bases line up with TRBD1. V was clipped by 4 bases and J by 5 bases; unmatched bases: 6. This CDR3 contains 14 residues. The germline V gene has CDR1 SGHNT and CDR2 YYREEE (reference sequence). CDR3 loop: CASSRRDRGETQYF. CDR3 sequence (DNA): TGTGCCAGCAGCCGTAGAGACAGGGGGGAGACCCAGTACTTC.